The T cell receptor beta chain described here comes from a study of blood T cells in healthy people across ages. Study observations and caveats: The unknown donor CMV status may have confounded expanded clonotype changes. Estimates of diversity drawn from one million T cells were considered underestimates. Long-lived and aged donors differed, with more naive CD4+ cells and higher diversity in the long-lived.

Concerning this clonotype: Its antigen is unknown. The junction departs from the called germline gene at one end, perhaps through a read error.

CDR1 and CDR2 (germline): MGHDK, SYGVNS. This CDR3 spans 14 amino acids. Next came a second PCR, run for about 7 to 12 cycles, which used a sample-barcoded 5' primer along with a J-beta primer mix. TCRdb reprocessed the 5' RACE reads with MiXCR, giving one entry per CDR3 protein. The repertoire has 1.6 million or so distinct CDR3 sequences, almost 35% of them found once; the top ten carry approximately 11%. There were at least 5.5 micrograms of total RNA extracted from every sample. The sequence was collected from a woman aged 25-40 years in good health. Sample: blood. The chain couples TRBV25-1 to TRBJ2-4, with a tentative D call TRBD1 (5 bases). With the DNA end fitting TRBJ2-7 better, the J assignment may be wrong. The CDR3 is CASSERQGSCEQYF. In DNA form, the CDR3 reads TGTGCCAGCAGTGAACGGCAGGGTTCCTGCGAGCAGTACTTC.